This T cell receptor beta chain emerged from a study of shared clonotypes between healthy human individuals. Findings and limits, study-wide: Limitation of the genetic and exposure-history diversity represented came from the few donors. Only blood was sampled; tissue repertoires likely differ. What naive subsets generally showed was a larger estimated richness than memory subsets showed.

As originally analysed: Owing to the provision of junction-only sequences devoid of quality scores by immunoSEQ, filtering differed. Profiled with immunoSEQ multiplex PCR; TCRdb holds only in-frame clones, not every one. V and J calls and clone size follow that table, whereas D and trimming were derived from the DNA. This table has around 1.9 million clones, under 95% appearing once. Of note for this clone: The antigen remains undetermined.

In the naive CD8 group, cells lacked CD45RO and were positively selected for CCR7, so terminally differentiated effector memory CD45RA+ cells were left out. The germline V and J ends were trimmed by 3 bases and 1 base, with 20 bases remaining between them. The length of the CDR3 is 18 residues. Germline CDR1 is SGDLS and CDR2 is YYNGEE. This sequence joins TRBV9 and TRBJ2-1; D might be TRBD1 (8 bases). This receptor was identified in a man between 18 and 29 years old in good health. Some clones in this sample may be carry-over from other donors' samples. Sample: naive CD8+ T cells from PBMCs. The CDR3 is CASSDNKDRGGSYNEQFF. The DNA of the CDR3 is TGTGCCAGCAGCGATAACAAAGACAGGGGAGGGTCCTACAATGAGCAGTTCTTC.